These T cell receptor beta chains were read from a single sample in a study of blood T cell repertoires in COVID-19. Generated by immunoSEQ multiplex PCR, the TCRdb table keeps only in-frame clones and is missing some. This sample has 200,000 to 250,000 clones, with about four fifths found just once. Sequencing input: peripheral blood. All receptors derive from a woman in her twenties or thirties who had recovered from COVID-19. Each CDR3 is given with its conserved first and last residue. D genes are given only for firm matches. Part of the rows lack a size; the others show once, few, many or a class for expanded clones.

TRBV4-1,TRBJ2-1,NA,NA,TGCGCCAGCAGCCTTTGGACGGGGTACAATGAGCAGTTCTTC,CASSLWTGYNEQFF
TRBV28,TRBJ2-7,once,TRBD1,TGTGCCAGCAGTCCGCGGGACAGGGGCTTGGAGGACGAGCAGTACTTC,CASSPRDRGLEDEQYF
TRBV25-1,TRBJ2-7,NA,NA,TGTGCCAGCAGTGTAGGGGCAGGCGACTACGAGCAGTACTTC,CASSVGAGDYEQYF
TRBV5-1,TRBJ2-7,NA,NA,TGCGCCAGCAGCTCCAGCCGTAACGGACCGTTCCGGGGGCAGTACTTC,CASSSSRNGPFRGQYF
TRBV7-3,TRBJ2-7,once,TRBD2,TGTGCCAGCAGCTCGACTAGCGGGCTCCCCTACGAGCAGTACTTC,CASSSTSGLPYEQYF
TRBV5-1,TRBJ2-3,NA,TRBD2,TGCGCCAGCAGAGGGACTAGCGGGAGCCTCTCAGATACGCAGTATTTT,CASRGTSGSLSDTQYF
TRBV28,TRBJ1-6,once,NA,TGTGCCAGCAGTTTGGGGGAGGGCCGGTCCTATAATTCACCCCTCCACTTT,CASSLGEGRSYNSPLHF
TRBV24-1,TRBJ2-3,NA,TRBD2,TGTGCCACCAGTGATTTCGGGATAGCGGGAGTAGGAGATACGCAGTATTTT,CATSDFGIAGVGDTQYF
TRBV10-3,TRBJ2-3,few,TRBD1,TGTGCCATCAGTCGGACAGGGGCCCCCACAGATACGCAGTATTTT,CAISRTGAPTDTQYF
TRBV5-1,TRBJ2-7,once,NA,TGCGCCAGCAGGTCCTTGGAGGCCTCCTACGAGCAGTACTTC,CASRSLEASYEQYF
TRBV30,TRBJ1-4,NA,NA,TGTGCCTGGAGTGTCGAGAATGAAAAACTGTTTTTT,CAWSVENEKLFF
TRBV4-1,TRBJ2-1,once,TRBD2,TGCGCCAGCAGCCAAGCTTTCGGGGGAGGGCCGGTTGGTGAGCAGTTCTTC,CASSQAFGGGPVGEQFF
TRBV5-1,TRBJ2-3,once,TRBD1,TGCGCCAGCAGCGCAGAGACAGGGCAAACAGATACGCAGTATTTT,CASSAETGQTDTQYF
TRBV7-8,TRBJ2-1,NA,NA,TGTGCCAGCAGCTTAGTGGCTAGCTCTAAGAGGAATGAGCAGTTCTTC,CASSLVASSKRNEQFF
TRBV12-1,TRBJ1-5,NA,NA,TGTGCCAGCAGCTTTGGCAGGGGGCCCGTGTGTCAGCCCCAGCATTTT,CASSFGRGPVCQPQHF
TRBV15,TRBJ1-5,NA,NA,TGTGCCACCAGCACCCCTCGACACCTTAGCAATCAGCCCCAGCATTTT,CATSTPRHLSNQPQHF
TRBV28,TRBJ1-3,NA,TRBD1,TGTGCCAGCAGTCCCGGACAGGGCAGAAACACCATATATTTT,CASSPGQGRNTIYF
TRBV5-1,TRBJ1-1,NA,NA,TGCGCCAGCAGTACTCTTTTACGCGACACTGAAGCTTTCTTT,CASSTLLRDTEAFF
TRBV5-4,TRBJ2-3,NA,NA,TGTGCCAGCAGCTTAACGGGAGACGGGACAGATACGCAGTATTTT,CASSLTGDGTDTQYF
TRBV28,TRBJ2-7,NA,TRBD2,TGTGCCAGCACCCTGCGGGCGGGAGAAAACTACGAGCAGTACTTC,CASTLRAGENYEQYF
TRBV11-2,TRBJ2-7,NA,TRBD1,TGTGCCAGCAGCCCATTATCGAGACAGGGCACCTACGAGCAGTACTTC,CASSPLSRQGTYEQYF
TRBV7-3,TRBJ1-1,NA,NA,TGTGCCAGCAGGTTAGGGCTGGCCACTGAAGCTTTCTTT,CASRLGLATEAFF
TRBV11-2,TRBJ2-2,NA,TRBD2,TGTGCCAGCAGCCCTAGCGGGAGGAACACCGGGGAGCTGTTTTTT,CASSPSGRNTGELFF
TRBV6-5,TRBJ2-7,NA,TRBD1,TGTGCCATCAACTTGGGCGGGACAGGGTACTACGAGCAGTACTTC,CAINLGGTGYYEQYF
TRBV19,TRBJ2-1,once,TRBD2,TGTGCCAGCACATGGGGAGTAGCGGGAGTGAGAGAGCAGTTCTTC,CASTWGVAGVREQFF
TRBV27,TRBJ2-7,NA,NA,TGTGCCAGCAGTTTATCAAGGGGGGGCTACGAGCAGTACTTC,CASSLSRGGYEQYF
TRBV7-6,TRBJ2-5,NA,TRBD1,TGTGCCAGCAGCACCAGGACAGGGTCGGGAGAGACCCAGTACTTC,CASSTRTGSGETQYF
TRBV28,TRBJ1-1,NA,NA,TGTGCCAGCTCCCGCGTGAGAAGGAACACTGAAGCTTTCTTT,CASSRVRRNTEAFF
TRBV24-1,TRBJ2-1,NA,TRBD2,TGTGCCACCAGTGATTGGACTAGCGGCTCCTACAATGAGCAGTTCTTC,CATSDWTSGSYNEQFF
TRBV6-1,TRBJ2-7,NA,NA,TGTGCCAGCAGTGAACCTCGCAGGGTCTACGAGCAGTACTTC,CASSEPRRVYEQYF
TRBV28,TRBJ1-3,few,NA,TGTGCCAGCAGTCCCCCAGGAGGGACTGGAAACACCATATATTTT,CASSPPGGTGNTIYF
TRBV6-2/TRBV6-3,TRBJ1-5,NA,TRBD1,TGTGCCAGCAGCCGATCGACAGGGATGAGTCAGCCCCAGCATTTT,CASSRSTGMSQPQHF
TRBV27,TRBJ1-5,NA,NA,TGTGCCAGCAGTTTGATAGGGGCGAGCAATCAGCCCCAGCATTTT,CASSLIGASNQPQHF
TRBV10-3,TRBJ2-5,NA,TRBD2,TGTGCCATCAGTGACGGCGCAAAAGGACTAGCGGGGCAGGAGACCCAGTACTTC,CAISDGAKGLAGQETQYF
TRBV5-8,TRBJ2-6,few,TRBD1,TGTGCCAGCAGTGGACAGGGGGCTGGGGCCAACGTCCTGACTTTC,CASSGQGAGANVLTF
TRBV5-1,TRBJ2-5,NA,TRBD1,TGCGCCAGCAGCAGAACAGGGGTCTGGGAGACCCAGTACTTC,CASSRTGVWETQYF
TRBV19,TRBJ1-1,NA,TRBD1,TGTGCCAGTAGTCAAAGGACAGGGCGAACCCTCCTTCTGAACACTGAAGCTTTCTTT,CASSQRTGRTLLLNTEAFF
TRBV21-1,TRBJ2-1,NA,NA,TGTGCCAGCAGCAAAGAAGTGGGAGGTGATGAGCAGTTCTTC,CASSKEVGGDEQFF
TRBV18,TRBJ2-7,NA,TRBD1,TGTGCCAGCTCCCCCGGGGGGACAGGGGCCTACGAGCAGTACTTC,CASSPGGTGAYEQYF
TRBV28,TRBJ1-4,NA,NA,TGTGCCAGCCTGGACAGCCAAAATGAAAAACTGTTTTTT,CASLDSQNEKLFF
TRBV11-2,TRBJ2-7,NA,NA,TGTGCCAGCATGATTGGGCCTGGCGAGCAGTACTTC,CASMIGPGEQYF
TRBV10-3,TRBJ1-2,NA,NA,TGTGCCATCGGCCGGGGGGCCTATGGCTACACCTTC,CAIGRGAYGYTF
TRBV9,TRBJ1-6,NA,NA,TGTGCCAGCAGCGTTGGAGACAGTCTTAATTCACCCCTCCACTTT,CASSVGDSLNSPLHF
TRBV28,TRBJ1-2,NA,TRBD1,TGTGCCAGCAGTTTGACAGGGGGCCACTATGGCTACACCTTC,CASSLTGGHYGYTF
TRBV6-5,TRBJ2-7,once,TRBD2,TGTGCCAGCAGTCAAAATAGCGGGATCTACGAGCAGTACTTC,CASSQNSGIYEQYF
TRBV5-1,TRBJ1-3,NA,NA,TGCGCCAGCAGCTTGAACGCGGCAAGCTCTGGAAACACCATATATTTT,CASSLNAASSGNTIYF
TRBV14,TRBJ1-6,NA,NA,TGTGCCAGCAGCCCGATACCAGAGCTTTCGGGTTCCTATAATTCACCCCTCCACTTT,CASSPIPELSGSYNSPLHF
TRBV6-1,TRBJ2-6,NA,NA,TGTGCCAGCAGTGACCTCGGGGCCAACGTCCTGACTTTC,CASSDLGANVLTF
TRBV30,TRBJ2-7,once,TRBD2,TGTGCCTGGAGTGATGATTGGACTAGCGGGAGATCCTACGAGCAGTACTTC,CAWSDDWTSGRSYEQYF
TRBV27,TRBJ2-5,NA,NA,TGTGCCAGCAGTTTTTACAGGCCCGGCCCCTTGGAGACCCAGTACTTC,CASSFYRPGPLETQYF
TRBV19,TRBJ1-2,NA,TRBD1,TGTGCCAGTAGAGGACAGGGCTTATCTGGCTACACCTTC,CASRGQGLSGYTF
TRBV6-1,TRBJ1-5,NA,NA,TGTGCCAGCAGCAGACACTCCAATCAGCCCCAGCATTTT,CASSRHSNQPQHF
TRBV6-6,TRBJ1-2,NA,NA,TGTGCCACCGCATGGACACAGGGTTGGGCGAACTATGGCTACACCTTC,CATAWTQGWANYGYTF
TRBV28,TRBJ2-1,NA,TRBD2,TGTGCCAGCAGGGTTAGCGGGAACTACAATGAGCAGTTCTTC,CASRVSGNYNEQFF
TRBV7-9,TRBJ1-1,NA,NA,TGTGCCAGCAGCTTCCGAAAACCACGACCTACAGGGCAGAACACTGAAGCTTTCTTT,CASSFRKPRPTGQNTEAFF